This T cell receptor (beta chain) is from a study of T-cell memory formation after mild COVID-19. Across the whole study: The study found TCR clusters largely donor specific.

5'RACE with constant-segment primers yielded barcoded, UMI-tagged TCR alpha and TCR beta cDNA libraries. TCRdb reanalysed the 5' RACE reads using MiXCR and keeps one entry per CDR3 protein. The table has fewer than 700,000 distinct CDR3 sequences, roughly 18% seen once. This clonotype was seen a few times. Its antigen is unknown. Findings of the study overall: Contracting clones, day 15 to 85, had balanced CD4/CD8, and later expanders favored CD4+. A subset of responding clones appeared in pre-infection memory, suggesting cross-reactive memory joined.

The receptor was derived from an adult woman who had mild COVID-19 (a few samples of this study predate the infection). Cell type and time point are not known. Sample: PBMCs or a T cell subset sorted from them (not recorded which).

The DNA of the CDR3 is TGTGCCAGCAGCTCAAAGGCCAGGGAGTGGTTGGAGACCCAGTACTTC. Protein product: CASSSKAREWLETQYF. The J gene is TRBJ2-5, the V gene TRBV7-4; D assignment may be TRBD1 or TRBD2 (5 bases each). Germline lookup yields CDR1 SGHVT and CDR2 SQSDAQ. The CDR3 loop spans 16 amino acids. Between the trimmed V and J ends, which lost 4 bases and 5 bases, there was a span of 20 bases.